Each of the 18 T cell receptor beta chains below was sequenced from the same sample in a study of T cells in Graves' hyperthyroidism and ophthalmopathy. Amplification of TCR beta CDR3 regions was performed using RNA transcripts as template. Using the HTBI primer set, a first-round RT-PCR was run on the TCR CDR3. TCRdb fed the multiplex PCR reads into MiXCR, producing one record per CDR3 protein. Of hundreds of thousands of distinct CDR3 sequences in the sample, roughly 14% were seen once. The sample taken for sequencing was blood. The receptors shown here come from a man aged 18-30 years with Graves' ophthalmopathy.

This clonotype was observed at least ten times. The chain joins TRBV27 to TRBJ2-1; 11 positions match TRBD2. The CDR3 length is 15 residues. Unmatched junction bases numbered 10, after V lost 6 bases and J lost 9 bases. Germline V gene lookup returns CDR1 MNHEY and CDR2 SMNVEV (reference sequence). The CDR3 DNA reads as TGTGCCAGCAGCCGAACGGGACTAGCGGCCCTTGAGCAGTTCTTC. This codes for CASSRTGLAALEQFF.

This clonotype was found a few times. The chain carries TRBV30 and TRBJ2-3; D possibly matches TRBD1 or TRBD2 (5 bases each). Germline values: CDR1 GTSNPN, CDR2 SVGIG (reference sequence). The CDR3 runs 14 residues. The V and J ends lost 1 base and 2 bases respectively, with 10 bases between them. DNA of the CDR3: TGTGCCTGGAGTGGGGACCAAACCACAGATACGCAGTATTTT. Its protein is CAWSGDQTTDTQYF. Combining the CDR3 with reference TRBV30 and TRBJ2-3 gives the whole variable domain SQTIHQWPATLVQPVGSPLSLECTVEGTSNPNLYWYRQAAGRGLQLLFYSVGIGQISSEVPQNLSASRPQDRQFILSSKKLLLSDSGFYLCAWSGDQTTDTQYFGPGTRLTVL.

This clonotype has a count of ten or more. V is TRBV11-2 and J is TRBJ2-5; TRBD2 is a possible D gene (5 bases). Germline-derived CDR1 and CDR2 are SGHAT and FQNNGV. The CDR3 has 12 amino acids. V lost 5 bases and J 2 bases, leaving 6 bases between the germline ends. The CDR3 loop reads CASSREQETQYF. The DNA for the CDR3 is TGTGCCAGCAGCCGGGAACAAGAGACCCAGTACTTC.

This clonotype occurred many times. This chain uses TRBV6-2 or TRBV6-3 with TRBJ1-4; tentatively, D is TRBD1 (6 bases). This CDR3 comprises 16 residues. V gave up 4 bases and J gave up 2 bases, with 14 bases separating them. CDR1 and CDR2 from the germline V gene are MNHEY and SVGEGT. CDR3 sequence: CASSSGNRATNEKLFF. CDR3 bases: TGTGCCAGCAGTTCCGGGAACAGGGCTACTAATGAAAAACTGTTTTTT.

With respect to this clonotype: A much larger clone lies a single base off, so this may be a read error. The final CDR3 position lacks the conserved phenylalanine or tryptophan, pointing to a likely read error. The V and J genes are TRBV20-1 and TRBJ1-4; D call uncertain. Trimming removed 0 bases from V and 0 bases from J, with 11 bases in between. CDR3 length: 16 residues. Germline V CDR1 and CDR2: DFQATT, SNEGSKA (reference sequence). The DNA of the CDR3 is TGCAGTGCTAGAGATCTTCAATACGCAACTAATGAAAAACTGTTTTAT. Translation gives CSARDLQYATNEKLFY.

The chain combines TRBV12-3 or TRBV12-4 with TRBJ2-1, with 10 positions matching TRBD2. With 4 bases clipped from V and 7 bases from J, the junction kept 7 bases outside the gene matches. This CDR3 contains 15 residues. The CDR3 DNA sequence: TGTGCCAGCAGTTCCCCGGGACTAGCGTTGAATGAGCAGTTCTTC. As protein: CASSSPGLALNEQFF.

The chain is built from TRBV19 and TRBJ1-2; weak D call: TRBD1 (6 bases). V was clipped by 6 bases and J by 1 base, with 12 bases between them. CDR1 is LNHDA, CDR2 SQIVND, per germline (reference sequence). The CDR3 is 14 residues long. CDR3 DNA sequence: TGTGCCAGTAGACTGACAGGTTATAACTATGGCTACACCTTC. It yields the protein CASRLTGYNYGYTF.

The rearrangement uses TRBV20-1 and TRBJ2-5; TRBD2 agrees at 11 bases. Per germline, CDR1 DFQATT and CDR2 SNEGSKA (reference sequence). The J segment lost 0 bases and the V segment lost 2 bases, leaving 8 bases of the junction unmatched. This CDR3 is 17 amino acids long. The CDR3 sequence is CSARKLAGGPYQETQYF. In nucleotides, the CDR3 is TGCAGTGCTAGAAAGCTAGCGGGGGGTCCGTACCAAGAGACCCAGTACTTC.

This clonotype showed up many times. Written as DNA, the CDR3 is TGTGCCAGCAGTTGGGGGAGACAGATCCAAGAGACCCAGTACTTC. As protein: CASSWGRQIQETQYF. The J gene is TRBJ2-5, the V gene TRBV6-1; D is perhaps TRBD1 or TRBD2 (5 bases each). Deletions cut 5 bases from V and 1 base from J, with 14 bases between. Germline V CDR1 and CDR2: MNHNS, SASEGT. The CDR3 extends over 15 amino acids.

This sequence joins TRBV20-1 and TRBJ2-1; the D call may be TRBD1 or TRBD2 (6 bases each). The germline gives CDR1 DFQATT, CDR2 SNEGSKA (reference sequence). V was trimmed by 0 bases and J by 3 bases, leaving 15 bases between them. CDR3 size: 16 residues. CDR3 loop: CSARDITGADYNEQFF. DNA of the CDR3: TGCAGTGCTAGAGATATTACGGGGGCCGACTACAATGAGCAGTTCTTC.

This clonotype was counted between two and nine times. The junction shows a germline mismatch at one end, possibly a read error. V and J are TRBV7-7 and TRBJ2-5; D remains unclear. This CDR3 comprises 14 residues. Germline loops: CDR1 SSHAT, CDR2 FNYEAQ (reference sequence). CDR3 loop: CASSLFGDWETQYF. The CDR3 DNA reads TGTGCTAGCAGCTTATTTGGGGATTGGGAGACCCAGTACTTC.

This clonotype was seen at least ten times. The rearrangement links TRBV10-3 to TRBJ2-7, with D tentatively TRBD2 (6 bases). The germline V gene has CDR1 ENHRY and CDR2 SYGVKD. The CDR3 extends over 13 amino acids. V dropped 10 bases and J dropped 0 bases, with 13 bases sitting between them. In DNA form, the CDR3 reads TGTGCCACCAGGGCTAGCGACTCCTACGAGCAGTACTTC. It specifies CATRASDSYEQYF.

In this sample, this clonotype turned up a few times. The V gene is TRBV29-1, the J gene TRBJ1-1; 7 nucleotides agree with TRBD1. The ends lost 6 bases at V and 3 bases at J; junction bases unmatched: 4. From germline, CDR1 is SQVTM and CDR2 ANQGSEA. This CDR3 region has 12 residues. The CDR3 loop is CSVRTGHTEAFF. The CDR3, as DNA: TGCAGCGTGAGGACAGGCCACACTGAAGCTTTCTTT.

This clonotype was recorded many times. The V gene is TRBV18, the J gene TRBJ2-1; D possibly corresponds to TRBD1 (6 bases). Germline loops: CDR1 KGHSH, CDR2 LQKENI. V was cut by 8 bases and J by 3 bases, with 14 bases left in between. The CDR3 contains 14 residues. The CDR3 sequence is CASTSDSLYNEQFF. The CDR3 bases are TGTGCCAGCACCTCGGACAGCCTCTACAATGAGCAGTTCTTC.

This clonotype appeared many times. Here the CDR3 reads CASSNTPPGTSGINTYEQYF. DNA for the CDR3: TGTGCCAGCAGCAATACACCCCCCGGGACTAGCGGGATTAATACCTACGAGCAGTACTTC. The genes are TRBV6-2 or TRBV6-3 and TRBJ2-7; 13 nucleotides align to TRBD2. Germline CDR1 MNHEY, CDR2 SVGEGT. The CDR3 consists of 20 residues. V dropped 6 bases and J dropped 2; count of bases not matched to a gene: 19.

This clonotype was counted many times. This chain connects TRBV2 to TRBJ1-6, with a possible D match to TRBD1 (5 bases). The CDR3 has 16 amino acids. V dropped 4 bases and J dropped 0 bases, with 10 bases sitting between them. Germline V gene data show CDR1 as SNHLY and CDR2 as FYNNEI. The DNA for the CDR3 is TGTGCCAGCAGTGCTCCAGGGAGCTCCTATAATTCACCCCTCCACTTT. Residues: CASSAPGSSYNSPLHF. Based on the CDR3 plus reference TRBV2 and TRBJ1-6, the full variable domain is EPEVTQTPSHQVTQMGQEVILRCVPISNHLYFYWYRQILGQKVEFLVSFYNNEISEKSEIFDDQFSVERPDGSNFTLKIRSTKLEDSAMYFCASSAPGSSYNSPLHFGNGTRLTVT.

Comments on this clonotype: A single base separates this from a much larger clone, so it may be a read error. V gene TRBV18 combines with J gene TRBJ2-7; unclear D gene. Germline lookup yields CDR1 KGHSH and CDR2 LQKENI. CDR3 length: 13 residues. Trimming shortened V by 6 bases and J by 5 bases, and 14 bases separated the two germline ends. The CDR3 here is CASSLGSLHEQYF. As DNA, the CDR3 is TGTGCCAGCTCCCTAGGTTCCTTACACGAGCAGTACTTC.

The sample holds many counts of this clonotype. Here the CDR3 reads CASRLDNTDTQYF. CDR3 nucleotide sequence: TGTGCCAGCAGATTGGACAACACAGATACGCAGTATTTT. The genes are TRBV6-1 and TRBJ2-3; possibly TRBD1 for D (5 bases). Germline lookup yields CDR1 MNHNS and CDR2 SASEGT. This CDR3 comprises 13 residues. Trimming removed 6 bases at V and 2 bases at J, with 9 bases between.